Listed below are T cell receptor beta chains from one sample, sequenced in a study of T cell responses to AZD1222 COVID-19 vaccine. Profiling relied on immunoSEQ multiplex PCR, and the TCRdb table lists in-frame clones only, not all of them. The sample lists about 140,000 clones; around 90% were seen once. Sequences were derived from peripheral blood, sampled on day 0 of AZD1222 vaccination. Receptor source: an adult in good health. CDR3s leave out the opening cysteine and the closing phenylalanine or tryptophan. Expanded clones get a size class; other rows say once, few or many, or leave the size out.

abundance	v_gene	j_gene	CDR3aa
.	TRBV28	TRBJ2-7	ASRGEGLRYEQY
.	TRBV4-2	TRBJ2-6	ASSPPGQGIRANVLT
.	TRBV6-5	TRBJ1-4	ASSFYSDRGGEKLF
.	TRBV7-9	TRBJ1-1	ASSLGPTNANTEAF
.	TRBV5-1	TRBJ2-7	ASSFQDRTYEQY
.	TRBV7-2	TRBJ1-4	ASSDRGGGSAGKLF
.	TRBV4-2	TRBJ1-1	ASSQPGQGARAF
.	TRBV4-2	TRBJ1-5	ASSQVQPQH
.	TRBV28	TRBJ1-2	ASSLLTAPKREGYT
.	TRBV6-4	TRBJ2-3	ASSAHPGGGTDTQY
.	TRBV15	TRBJ1-1	ATSPRTGGNTEAF
once	TRBV5-1	TRBJ2-3	ASSFSAASTDTQY
.	TRBV29-1	TRBJ2-1	SAGTGPFGEQF